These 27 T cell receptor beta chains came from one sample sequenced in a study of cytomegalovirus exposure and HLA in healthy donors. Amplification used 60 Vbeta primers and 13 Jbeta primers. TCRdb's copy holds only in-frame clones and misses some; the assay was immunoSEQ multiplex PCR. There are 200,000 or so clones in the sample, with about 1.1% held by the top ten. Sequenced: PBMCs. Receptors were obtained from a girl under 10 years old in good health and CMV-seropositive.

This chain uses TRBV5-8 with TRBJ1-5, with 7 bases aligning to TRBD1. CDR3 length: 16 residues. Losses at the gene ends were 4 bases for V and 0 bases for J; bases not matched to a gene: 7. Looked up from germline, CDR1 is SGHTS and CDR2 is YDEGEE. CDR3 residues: CASSRPRDSSNQPQHF. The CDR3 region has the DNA TGTGCCAGCAGCCGTCCCAGGGACAGTAGCAATCAGCCCCAGCATTTT.

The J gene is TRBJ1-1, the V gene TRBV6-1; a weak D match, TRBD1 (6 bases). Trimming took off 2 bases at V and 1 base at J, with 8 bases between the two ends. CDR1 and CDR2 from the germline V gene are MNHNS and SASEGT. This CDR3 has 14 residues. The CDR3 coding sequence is TGTGCCAGCAGTGAACCGGGACAGAACACTGAAGCTTTCTTT. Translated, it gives CASSEPGQNTEAFF.

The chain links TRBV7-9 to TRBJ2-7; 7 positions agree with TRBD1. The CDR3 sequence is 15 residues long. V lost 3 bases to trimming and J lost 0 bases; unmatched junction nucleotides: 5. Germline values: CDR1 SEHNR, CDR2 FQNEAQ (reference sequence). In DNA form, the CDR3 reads TGTGCCAGCAGCTTCCGACAGGGCAACTCCTACGAGCAGTACTTC. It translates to CASSFRQGNSYEQYF.

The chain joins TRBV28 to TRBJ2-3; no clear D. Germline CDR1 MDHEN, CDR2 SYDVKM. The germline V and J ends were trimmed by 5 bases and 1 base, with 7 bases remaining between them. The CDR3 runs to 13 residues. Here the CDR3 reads CASSTPGTDTQYF. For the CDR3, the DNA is TGTGCCAGCAGTACTCCTGGCACAGATACGCAGTATTTT. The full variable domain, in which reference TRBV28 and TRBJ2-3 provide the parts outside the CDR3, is DVKVTQSSRYLVKRTGEKVFLECVQDMDHENMFWYRQDPGLGLRLIYFSYDVKMKEKGDIPEGYSVSREKKERFSLILESASTNQTSMYLCASSTPGTDTQYFGPGTRLTVL.

The DNA of the CDR3 is TGTGCCAGCAGGCTCAGACAGGGCGATCAGCCCCAGCATTTT. It is translated as CASRLRQGDQPQHF. The V and J genes are TRBV27 and TRBJ1-5; 7 bases agree with TRBD1. V dropped 6 bases and J dropped 5; count of bases not matched to a gene: 7. Germline V gives CDR1 MNHEY, CDR2 SMNVEV (reference sequence). The CDR3 consists of 14 residues.

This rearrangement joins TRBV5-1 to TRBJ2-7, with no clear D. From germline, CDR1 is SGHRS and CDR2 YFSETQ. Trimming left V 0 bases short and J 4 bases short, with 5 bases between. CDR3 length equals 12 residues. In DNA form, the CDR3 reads TGCGCCAGCAGCTTGGGGCAGTACGAGCAGTACTTC. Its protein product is CASSLGQYEQYF.

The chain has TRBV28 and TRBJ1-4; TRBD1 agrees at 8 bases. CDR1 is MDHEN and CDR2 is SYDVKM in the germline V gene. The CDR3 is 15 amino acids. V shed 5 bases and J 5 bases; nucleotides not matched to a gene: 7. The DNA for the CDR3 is TGTGCCAGCAGTCCCAGGGGGCAGGGGAATGAAAAACTGTTTTTT. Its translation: CASSPRGQGNEKLFF.

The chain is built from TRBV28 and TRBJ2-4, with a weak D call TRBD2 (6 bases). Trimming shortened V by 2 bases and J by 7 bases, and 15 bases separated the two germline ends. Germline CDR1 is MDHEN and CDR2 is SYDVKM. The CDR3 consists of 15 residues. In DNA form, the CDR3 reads TGTGCCAGCAGTTTAGCATGGAGGGTGACTAACATTCAGTACTTC. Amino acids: CASSLAWRVTNIQYF.

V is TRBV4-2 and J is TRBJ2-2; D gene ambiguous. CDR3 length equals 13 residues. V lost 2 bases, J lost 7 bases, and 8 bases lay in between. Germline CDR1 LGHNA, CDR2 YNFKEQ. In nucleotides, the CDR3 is TGTGCCAGCAGCCAATTAACAGACGGGGAGCTGTTTTTT. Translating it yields CASSQLTDGELFF.

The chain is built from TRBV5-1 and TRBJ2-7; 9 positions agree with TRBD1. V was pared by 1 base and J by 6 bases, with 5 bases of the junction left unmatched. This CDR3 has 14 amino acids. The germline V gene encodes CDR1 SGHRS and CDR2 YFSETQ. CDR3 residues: CASSLWDRVSEQYF. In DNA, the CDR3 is TGCGCCAGCAGCTTGTGGGACAGGGTTAGCGAGCAGTACTTC. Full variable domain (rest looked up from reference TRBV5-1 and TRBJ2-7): KAGVTQTPRYLIKTRGQQVTLSCSPISGHRSVSWYQQTPGQGLQFLFEYFSETQRNKGNFPGRFSGRQFSNSRSEMNVSTLELGDSALYLCASSLWDRVSEQYFGPGTRLTVT.

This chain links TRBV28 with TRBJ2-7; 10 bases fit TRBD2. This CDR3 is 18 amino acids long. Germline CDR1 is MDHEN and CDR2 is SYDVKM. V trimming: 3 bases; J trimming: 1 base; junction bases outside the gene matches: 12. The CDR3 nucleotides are TGTGCCAGCAGTTTTTCCCTCGGGCTAGCGGGAGAGTCCTACGAGCAGTACTTC. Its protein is CASSFSLGLAGESYEQYF.

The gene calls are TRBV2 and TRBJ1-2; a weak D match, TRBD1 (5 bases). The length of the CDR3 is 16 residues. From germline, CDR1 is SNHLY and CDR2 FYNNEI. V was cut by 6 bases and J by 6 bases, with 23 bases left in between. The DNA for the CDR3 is TGTGCCAGCAGACACCAGGGTGAGCTTGGATCGGATGGCTACACCTTC. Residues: CASRHQGELGSDGYTF.

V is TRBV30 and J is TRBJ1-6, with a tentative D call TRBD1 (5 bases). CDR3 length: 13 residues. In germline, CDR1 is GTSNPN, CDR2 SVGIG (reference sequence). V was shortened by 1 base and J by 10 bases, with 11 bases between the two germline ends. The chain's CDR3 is CAWSEQGQSPLHF. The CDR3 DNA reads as TGTGCCTGGAGTGAGCAGGGTCAGTCACCCCTCCACTTT.

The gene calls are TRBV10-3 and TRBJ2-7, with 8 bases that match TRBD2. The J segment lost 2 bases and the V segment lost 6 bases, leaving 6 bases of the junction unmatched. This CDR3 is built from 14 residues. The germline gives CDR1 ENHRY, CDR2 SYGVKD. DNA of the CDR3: TGTGCCATCAGCGGAACTAGCGGTGCCTACGAGCAGTACTTC. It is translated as CAISGTSGAYEQYF.

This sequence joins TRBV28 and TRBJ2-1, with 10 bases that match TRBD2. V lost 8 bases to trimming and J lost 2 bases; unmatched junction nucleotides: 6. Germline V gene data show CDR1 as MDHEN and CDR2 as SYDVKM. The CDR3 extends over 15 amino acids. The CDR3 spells CASASGRAPYNEQFF. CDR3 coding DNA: TGTGCCAGCGCGAGCGGGAGGGCCCCCTACAATGAGCAGTTCTTC.

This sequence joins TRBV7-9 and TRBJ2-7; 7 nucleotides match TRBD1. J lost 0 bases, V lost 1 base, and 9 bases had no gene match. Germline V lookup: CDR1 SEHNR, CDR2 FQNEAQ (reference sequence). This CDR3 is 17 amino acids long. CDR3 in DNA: TGTGCCAGCAGCTTAGAGGGGGACAGCCTCACCTCCTACGAGCAGTACTTC. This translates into CASSLEGDSLTSYEQYF.

The CDR3 DNA reads as TGTGCCAGCAGTGAAATCGGGCAGGGGGCGGATGGCTACACCTTC. This translates into CASSEIGQGADGYTF. The rearrangement joins TRBV6-1 to TRBJ1-2; 8 bases agree with TRBD1. The J segment lost 6 bases and the V segment lost 2 bases, leaving 8 bases of the junction unmatched. From germline, CDR1 is MNHNS and CDR2 SASEGT. The CDR3 length is 15 residues.

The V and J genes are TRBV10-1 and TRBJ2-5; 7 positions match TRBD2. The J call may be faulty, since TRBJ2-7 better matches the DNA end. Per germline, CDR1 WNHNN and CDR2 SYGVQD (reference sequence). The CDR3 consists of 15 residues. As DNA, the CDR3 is TGCGCCAGCAGTGTCACTAGCGCCCTTAACGCCGAGCAGTACTTC. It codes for CASSVTSALNAEQYF.

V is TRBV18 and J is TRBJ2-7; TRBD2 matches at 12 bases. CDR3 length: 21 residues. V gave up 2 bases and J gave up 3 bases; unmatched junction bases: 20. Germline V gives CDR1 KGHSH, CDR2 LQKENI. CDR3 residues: CASSPIRQGGGLAGLSYEQYF. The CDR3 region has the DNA TGTGCCAGCTCACCAATTCGACAGGGCGGTGGACTAGCGGGACTGAGCTACGAGCAGTACTTC.

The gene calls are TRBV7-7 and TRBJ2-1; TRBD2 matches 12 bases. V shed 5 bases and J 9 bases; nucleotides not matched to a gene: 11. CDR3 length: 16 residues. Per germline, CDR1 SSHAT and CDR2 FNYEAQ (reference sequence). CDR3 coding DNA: TGTGCCAGCAGCCCTCTGGTTCCGGGACTAGCGGGTGAGCAGTTCTTC. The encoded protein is CASSPLVPGLAGEQFF.

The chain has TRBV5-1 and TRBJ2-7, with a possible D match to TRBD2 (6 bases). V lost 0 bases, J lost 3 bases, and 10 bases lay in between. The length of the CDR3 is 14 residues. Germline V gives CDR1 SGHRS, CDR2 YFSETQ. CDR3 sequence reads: CASSLAGSGYEQYF. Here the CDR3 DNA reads TGCGCCAGCAGCTTGGCCGGGAGCGGCTACGAGCAGTACTTC.

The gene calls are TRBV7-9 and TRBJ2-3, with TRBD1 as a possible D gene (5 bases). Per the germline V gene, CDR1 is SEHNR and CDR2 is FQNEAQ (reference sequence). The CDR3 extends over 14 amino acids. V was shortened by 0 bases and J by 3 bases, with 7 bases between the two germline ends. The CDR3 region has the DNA TGTGCCAGCAGCTTAGCAGGGGCAACAGATACGCAGTATTTT. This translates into CASSLAGATDTQYF.

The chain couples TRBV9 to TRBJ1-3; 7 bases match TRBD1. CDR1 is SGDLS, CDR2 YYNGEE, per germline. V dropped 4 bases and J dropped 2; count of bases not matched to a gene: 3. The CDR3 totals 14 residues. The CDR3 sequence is CASSIGTAGNTIYF. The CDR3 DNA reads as TGTGCCAGCAGCATTGGGACAGCTGGAAACACCATATATTTT. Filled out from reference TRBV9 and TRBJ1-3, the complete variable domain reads DSGVTQTPKHLITATGQRVTLRCSPRSGDLSVYWYQQSLDQGLQFLIQYYNGEERAKGNILERFSAQQFPDLHSELNLSSLELGDSALYFCASSIGTAGNTIYFGEGSWLTVV.

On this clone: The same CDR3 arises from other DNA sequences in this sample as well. CDR3 sequence (DNA): TGTGCCAGCAGTTTATCACAGGGGGCAGATACGCAGTATTTT. This translates into CASSLSQGADTQYF. This chain links TRBV27 with TRBJ2-3; TRBD1 matches 8 bases. The germline gives CDR1 MNHEY, CDR2 SMNVEV (reference sequence). V gave up 0 bases and J gave up 4 bases; unmatched junction bases: 0. The CDR3 is 14 residues long.

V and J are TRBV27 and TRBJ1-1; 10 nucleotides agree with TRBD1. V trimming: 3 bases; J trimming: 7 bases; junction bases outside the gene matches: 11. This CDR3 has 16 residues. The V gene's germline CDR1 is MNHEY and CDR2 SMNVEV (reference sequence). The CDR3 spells CASSFDRGRNRNEAFF. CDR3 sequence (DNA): TGTGCCAGCAGTTTCGACAGGGGGCGTAATAGGAATGAAGCTTTCTTT.

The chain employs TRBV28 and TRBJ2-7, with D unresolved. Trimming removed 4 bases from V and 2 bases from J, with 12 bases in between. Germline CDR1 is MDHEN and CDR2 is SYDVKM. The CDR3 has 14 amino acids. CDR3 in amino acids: CASSSTDFTYEQYF. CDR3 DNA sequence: TGTGCCAGCAGTTCAACCGACTTTACCTACGAGCAGTACTTC.

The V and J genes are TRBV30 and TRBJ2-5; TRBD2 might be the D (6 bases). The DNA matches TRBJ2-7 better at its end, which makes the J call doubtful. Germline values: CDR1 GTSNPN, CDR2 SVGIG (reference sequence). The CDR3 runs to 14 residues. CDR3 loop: CAWRAGGSAYEQYF. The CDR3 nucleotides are TGTGCCTGGAGAGCGGGTGGGTCCGCCTACGAGCAGTACTTC.